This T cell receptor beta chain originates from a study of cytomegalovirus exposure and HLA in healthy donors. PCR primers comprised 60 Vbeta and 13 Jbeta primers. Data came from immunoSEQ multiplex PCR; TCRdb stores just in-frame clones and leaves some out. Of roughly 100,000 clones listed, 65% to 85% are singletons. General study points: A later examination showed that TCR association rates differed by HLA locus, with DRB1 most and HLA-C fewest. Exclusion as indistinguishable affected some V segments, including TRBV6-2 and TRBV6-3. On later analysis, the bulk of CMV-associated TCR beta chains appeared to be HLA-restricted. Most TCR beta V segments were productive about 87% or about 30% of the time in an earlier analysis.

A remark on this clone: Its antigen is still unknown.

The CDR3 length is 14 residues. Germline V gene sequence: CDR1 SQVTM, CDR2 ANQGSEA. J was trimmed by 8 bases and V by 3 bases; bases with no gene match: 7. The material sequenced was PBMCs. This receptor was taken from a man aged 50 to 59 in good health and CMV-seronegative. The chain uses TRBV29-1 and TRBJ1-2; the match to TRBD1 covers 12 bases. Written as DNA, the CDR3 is TGCAGCGTTGATGATTCGGGACAGGGGGCGGGCTACACCTTC. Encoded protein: CSVDDSGQGAGYTF.